This T cell receptor beta chain was captured by sequencing in a study of blood T cell repertoires in COVID-19. The CDR3 totals 14 residues. V gave up 6 bases and J gave up 4 bases, with 15 bases separating them. Germline values: CDR1 MDHEN, CDR2 SYDVKM. The table came from immunoSEQ multiplex PCR; TCRdb's copy has only in-frame clones and leaves some out. The repertoire holds approximately 310,000 clones, with more than 70% as singletons. This receptor was identified in a woman in her fifties or sixties who had recovered from COVID-19. Material for sequencing was peripheral blood. J is TRBJ1-1 and V is TRBV28; D is perhaps TRBD1 (5 bases). This CDR3 reads CASSPTVGLTEAFF. CDR3 in DNA: TGTGCCAGCAGCCCCACCGTGGGGCTCACTGAAGCTTTCTTT.